This T cell receptor (beta chain) emerged from a study of blood T cell repertoires in COVID-19. Study overall: Sites across the United States, Italy and Spain contributed samples from acute and convalescent COVID-19.

The assay was immunoSEQ multiplex PCR, and TCRdb's table has in-frame clones only and misses some. Here the sample spans about 160,000 clones, approximately 86% being singletons. The CDR3 spans 17 residues. Between the trimmed V and J ends, which lost 1 base and 3 bases, there was a span of 15 bases. Germline lookup yields CDR1 LGHNA and CDR2 YNFKEQ. The chain recombines TRBV4-2 with TRBJ2-2; maybe TRBD2 (7 bases). The receptor comes from a woman in her fifties or sixties who had recovered from COVID-19. The sample consisted of peripheral blood. This chain's CDR3 is CASSQVGAGADTGELFF. In nucleotides, the CDR3 is TGTGCCAGCAGCCAAGTGGGTGCGGGGGCCGACACCGGGGAGCTGTTTTTT.